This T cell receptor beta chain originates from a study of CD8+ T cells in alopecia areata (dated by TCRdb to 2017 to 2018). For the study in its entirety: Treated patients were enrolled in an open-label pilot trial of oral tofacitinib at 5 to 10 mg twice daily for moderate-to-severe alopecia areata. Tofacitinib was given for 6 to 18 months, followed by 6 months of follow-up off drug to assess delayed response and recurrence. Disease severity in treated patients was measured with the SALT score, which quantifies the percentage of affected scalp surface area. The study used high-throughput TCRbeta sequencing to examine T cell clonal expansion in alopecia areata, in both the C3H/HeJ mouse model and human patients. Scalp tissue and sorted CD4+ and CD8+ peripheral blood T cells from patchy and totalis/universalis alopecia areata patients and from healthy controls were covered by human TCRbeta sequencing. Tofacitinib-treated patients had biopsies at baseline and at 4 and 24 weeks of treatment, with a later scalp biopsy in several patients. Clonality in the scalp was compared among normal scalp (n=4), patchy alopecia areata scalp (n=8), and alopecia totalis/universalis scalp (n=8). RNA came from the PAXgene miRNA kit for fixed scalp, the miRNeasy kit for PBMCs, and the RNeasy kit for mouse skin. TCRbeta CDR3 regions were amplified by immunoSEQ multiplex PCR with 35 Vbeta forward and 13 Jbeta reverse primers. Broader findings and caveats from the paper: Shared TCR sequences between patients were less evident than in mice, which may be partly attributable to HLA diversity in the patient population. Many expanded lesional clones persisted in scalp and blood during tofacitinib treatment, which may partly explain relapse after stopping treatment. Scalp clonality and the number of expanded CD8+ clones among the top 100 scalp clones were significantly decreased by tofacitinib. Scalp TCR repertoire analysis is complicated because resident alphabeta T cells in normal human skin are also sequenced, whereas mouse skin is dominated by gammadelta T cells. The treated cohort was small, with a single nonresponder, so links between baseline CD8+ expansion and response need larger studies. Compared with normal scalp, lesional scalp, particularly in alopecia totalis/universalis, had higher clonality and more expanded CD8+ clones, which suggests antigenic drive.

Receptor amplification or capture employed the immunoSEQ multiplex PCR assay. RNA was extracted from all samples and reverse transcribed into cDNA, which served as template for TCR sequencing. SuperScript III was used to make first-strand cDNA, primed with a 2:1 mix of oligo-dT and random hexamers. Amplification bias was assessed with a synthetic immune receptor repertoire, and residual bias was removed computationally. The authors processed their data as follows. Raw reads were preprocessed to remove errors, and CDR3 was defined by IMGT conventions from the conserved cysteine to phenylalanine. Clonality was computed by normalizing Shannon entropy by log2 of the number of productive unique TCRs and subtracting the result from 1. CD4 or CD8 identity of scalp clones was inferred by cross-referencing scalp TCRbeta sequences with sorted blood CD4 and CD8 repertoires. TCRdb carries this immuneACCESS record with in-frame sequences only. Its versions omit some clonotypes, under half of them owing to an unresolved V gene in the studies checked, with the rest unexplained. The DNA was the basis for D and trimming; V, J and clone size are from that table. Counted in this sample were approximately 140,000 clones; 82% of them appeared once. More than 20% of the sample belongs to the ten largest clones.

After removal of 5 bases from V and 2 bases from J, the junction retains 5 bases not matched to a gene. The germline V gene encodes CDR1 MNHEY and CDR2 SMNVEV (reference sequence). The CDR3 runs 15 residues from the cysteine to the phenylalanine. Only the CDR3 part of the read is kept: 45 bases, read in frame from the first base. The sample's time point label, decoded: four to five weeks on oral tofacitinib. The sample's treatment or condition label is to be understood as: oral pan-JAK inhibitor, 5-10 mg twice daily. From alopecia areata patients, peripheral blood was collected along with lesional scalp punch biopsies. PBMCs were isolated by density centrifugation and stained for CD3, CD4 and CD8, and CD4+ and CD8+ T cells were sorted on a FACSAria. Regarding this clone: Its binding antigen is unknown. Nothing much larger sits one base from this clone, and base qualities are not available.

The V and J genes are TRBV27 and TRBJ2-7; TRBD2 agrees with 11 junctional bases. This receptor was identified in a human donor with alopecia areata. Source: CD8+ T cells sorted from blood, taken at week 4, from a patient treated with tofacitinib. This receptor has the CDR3 CASSLGTSGTYEQYF. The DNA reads TGTGCCAGCAGTCTCGGGACTAGCGGAACCTACGAGCAGTACTTC.